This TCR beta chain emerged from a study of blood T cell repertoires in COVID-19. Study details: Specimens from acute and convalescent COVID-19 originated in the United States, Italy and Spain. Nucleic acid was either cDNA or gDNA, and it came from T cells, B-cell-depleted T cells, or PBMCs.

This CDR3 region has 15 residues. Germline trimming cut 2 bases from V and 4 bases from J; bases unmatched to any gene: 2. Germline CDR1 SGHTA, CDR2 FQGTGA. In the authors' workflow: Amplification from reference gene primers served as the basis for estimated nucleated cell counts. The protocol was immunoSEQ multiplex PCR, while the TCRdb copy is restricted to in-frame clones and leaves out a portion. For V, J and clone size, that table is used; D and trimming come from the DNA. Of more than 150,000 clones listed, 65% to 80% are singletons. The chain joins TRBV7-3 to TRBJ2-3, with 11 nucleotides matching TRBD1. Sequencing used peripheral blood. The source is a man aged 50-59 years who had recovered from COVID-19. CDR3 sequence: CASSLGGQGADTQYF. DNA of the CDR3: TGTGCCAGCAGCTTAGGGGGACAGGGGGCAGATACGCAGTATTTT.